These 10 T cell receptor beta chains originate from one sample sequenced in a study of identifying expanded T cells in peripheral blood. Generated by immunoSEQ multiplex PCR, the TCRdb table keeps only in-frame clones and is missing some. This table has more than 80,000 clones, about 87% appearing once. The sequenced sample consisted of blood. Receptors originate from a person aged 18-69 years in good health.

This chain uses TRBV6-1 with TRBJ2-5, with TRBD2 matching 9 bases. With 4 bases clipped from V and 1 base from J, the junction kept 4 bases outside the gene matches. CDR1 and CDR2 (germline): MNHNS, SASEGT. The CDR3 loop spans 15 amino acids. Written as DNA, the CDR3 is TGTGCCAGCAGTGCTCTAGCGGGGTCCCAAGAGACCCAGTACTTC. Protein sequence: CASSALAGSQETQYF.

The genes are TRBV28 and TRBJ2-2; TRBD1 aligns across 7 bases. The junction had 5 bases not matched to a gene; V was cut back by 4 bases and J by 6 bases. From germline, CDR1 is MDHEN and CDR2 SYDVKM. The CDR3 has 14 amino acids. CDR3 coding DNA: TGTGCCAGCAGTTCAGGGACAGACTCCGGGGAGCTGTTTTTT. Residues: CASSSGTDSGELFF.

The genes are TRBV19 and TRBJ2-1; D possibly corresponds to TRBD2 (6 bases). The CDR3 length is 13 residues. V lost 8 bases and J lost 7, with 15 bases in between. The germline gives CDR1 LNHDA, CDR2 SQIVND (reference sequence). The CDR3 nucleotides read TGTGCCAGTTGGGCGGGGACCTTAAATGAGCAGTTCTTC. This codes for CASWAGTLNEQFF.

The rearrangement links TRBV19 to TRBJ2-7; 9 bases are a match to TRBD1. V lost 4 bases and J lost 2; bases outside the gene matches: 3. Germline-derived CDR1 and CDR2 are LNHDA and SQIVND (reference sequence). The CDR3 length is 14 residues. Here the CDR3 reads CASSKGTGTYEQYF. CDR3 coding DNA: TGTGCCAGTAGTAAGGGGACAGGGACCTACGAGCAGTACTTC.

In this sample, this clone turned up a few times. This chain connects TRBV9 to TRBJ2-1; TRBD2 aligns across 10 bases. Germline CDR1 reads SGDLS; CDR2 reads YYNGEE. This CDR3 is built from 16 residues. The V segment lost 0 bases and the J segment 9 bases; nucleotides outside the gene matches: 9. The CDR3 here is CASSVGLSGGAPEQFF. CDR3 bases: TGTGCCAGCAGCGTAGGGTTGAGCGGGGGGGCCCCTGAGCAGTTCTTC. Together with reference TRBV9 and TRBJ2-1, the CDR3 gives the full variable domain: DSGVTQTPKHLITATGQRVTLRCSPRSGDLSVYWYQQSLDQGLQFLIQYYNGEERAKGNILERFSAQQFPDLHSELNLSSLELGDSALYFCASSVGLSGGAPEQFFGPGTRLTVL.

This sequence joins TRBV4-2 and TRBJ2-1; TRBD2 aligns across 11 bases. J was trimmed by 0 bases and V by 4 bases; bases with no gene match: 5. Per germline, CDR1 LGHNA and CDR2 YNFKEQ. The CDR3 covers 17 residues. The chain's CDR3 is CASSLLAGATSYNEQFF. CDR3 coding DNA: TGTGCCAGCAGCCTACTAGCGGGGGCGACCTCCTACAATGAGCAGTTCTTC.

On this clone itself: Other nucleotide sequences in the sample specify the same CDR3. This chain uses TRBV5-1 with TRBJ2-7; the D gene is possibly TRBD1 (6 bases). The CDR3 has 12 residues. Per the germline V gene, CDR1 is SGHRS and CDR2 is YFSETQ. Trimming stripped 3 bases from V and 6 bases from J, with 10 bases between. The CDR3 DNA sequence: TGCGCCAGCAGCTCACAGGGTGGCGAGCAGTACTTC. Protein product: CASSSQGGEQYF.

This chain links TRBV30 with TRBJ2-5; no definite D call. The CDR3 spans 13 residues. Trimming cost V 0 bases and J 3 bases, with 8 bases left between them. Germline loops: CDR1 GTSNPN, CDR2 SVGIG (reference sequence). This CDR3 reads CAWSVQRKETQYF. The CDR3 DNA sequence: TGTGCCTGGAGTGTACAAAGAAAAGAGACCCAGTACTTC.

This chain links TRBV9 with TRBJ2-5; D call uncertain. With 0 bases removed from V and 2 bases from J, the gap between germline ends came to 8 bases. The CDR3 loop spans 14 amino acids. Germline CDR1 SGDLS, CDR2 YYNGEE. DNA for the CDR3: TGTGCCAGCAGCGTAGGTCCGCCACAAGAGACCCAGTACTTC. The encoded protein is CASSVGPPQETQYF.

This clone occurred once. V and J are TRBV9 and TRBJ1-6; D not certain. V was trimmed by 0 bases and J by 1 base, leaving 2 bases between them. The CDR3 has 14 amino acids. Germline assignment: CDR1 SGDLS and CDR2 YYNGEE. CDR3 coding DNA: TGTGCCAGCAGCGTAGAATCCTATAATTCACCCCTCCACTTT. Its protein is CASSVESYNSPLHF.